Listed below are T cell receptor beta chains from one sample, sequenced in a study of control samples from healthy donors and cancer patients. Measured with immunoSEQ multiplex PCR; TCRdb has only the in-frame clones, and not every one. The table lists about 220,000 clones, just under 95% of them singletons. Input material: blood. All receptors come from a man in his fifties or sixties in good health. Each CDR3 is given with its conserved first and last residue. D genes are given only for firm matches. Only some rows state a clone size, as once, few, many or a class for expanded clones.

abundance	v_gene	j_gene	d_gene	CDR3nt	CDR3aa
.	TRBV10-3	TRBJ1-4	TRBD1	TGTGCCATCAGTGAGGTAGCGATGACAGGGGCTGGGTATGAAAAACTGTTTTTT	CAISEVAMTGAGYEKLFF
.	TRBV12-3/TRBV12-4	TRBJ1-1	.	TGTGCCAGCAGTTCTCTCGGGGGGGCAGCTTTCTTT	CASSSLGGAAFF
.	TRBV12-3/TRBV12-4	TRBJ1-1	.	TGTGCCAGCAGTTTCATCGTCAACACTGAAGCTTTCTTT	CASSFIVNTEAFF
.	TRBV6-5	TRBJ2-7	TRBD2	TGTGCCAGCAGTTGGCTAGCGGGGACTTACGAGCAGTACTTC	CASSWLAGTYEQYF
.	TRBV5-4	TRBJ2-7	TRBD1	TGTGCCAGCAGCCTGGGACAGGGGCGTGAGCAGTACTTC	CASSLGQGREQYF
.	TRBV19	TRBJ2-6	TRBD1	TGTGCCAGTACCCTAACAGGGGCGGCCCGATCTGGGGCCAACGTCCTGACTTTC	CASTLTGAARSGANVLTF
.	TRBV29-1	TRBJ1-5	TRBD1	TGCAGCGTTATGACAGGGAACTCTCATCAGCCCCAGCATTTT	CSVMTGNSHQPQHF
.	TRBV23-1	TRBJ1-1	.	TGCGCCAGCAAGGGGGGTCATTGGAACACTGAAGCTTTCTTT	CASKGGHWNTEAFF
.	TRBV27	TRBJ2-2	.	TGTGCCAGCAGTTTAATAGGGCTTACGAACACCGGGGAGCTGTTTTTT	CASSLIGLTNTGELFF
.	TRBV15	TRBJ2-1	.	TGTGCCACCAGCAGAGAGGTAGGCGAGCAGTTCTTC	CATSREVGEQFF
once	TRBV9	TRBJ2-1	.	TGTGCCAGCAGCCCCTCCGGGTCCTACAATGAGCAGTTCTTC	CASSPSGSYNEQFF
.	TRBV24-1	TRBJ2-3	.	TGTGCCACCAGTGATTTTAAACGGGGCAAAGCACAGGGTACGCAGTATTTT	CATSDFKRGKAQGTQYF
once	TRBV7-8	TRBJ1-6	.	TGTGCCAGCAGCCGTGACGGGTGGGGGAGGAATTCACCCCTCCACTTT	CASSRDGWGRNSPLHF
.	TRBV18	TRBJ1-5	TRBD1	TGTGCCAGCTCACACGGACAGGCGGGCGGGTATCAGCCCCAGCATTTT	CASSHGQAGGYQPQHF
.	TRBV27	TRBJ1-2	TRBD1	TGTGCCAGCAGTTTCGGGCAGGGGGAAGGCTACACCTTC	CASSFGQGEGYTF
.	TRBV2	TRBJ2-3	.	TGTGCCAGCAGTGGTGCTACTAGCACAGATACGCAGTATTTT	CASSGATSTDTQYF
few	TRBV6-5	TRBJ2-2	TRBD1	TGTGCCAGCAGCCTTTGGCAGGGGGACGCCGGGGAGCTGTTTTTT	CASSLWQGDAGELFF
.	TRBV27	TRBJ2-5	TRBD1	TGTGCCAGCAATAGGGGGCTGGGAGAGACCCAGTACTTC	CASNRGLGETQYF
once	TRBV3-1/TRBV3-2	TRBJ2-2	.	TGTGCCAGCAGCCAAGGTCCGTGGGGTAGAGTGGCATCGACCGGGGAGCTGTTTTTT	CASSQGPWGRVASTGELFF
.	TRBV7-7	TRBJ2-1	TRBD2	TGTGCTAGCAGCCCGGGACTAGCGGGGGAGGATCCGTTCTTC	CASSPGLAGEDPFF
.	TRBV7-9	TRBJ2-7	.	TGTGCCAGCAGCTCGGTAACCGATGTTCAGCAGTACTTC	CASSSVTDVQQYF
once	TRBV2	TRBJ2-5	TRBD2	TGTGCCAGCAGTGTAGCGGGGGGGAAAGAGACCCAGTACTTC	CASSVAGGKETQYF
.	TRBV6-5	TRBJ2-7	.	TGTGCCAGCAGTCTGTACGAGCAGTACTTC	CASSLYEQYF
.	TRBV6-1	TRBJ1-4	.	TGTGCCAGCAGTGTGATGTCCGGGACGGATAATGAAAAACTGTTTTTT	CASSVMSGTDNEKLFF
few	TRBV5-5	TRBJ1-5	TRBD1	TGTGCCAGCAGCTTCGGACAGGGGGTGCCCCAGCATTTT	CASSFGQGVPQHF
.	TRBV19	TRBJ2-5	TRBD1	TGTGCCAGTAGTATCGGGACAGGGAGGCAAGAGACCCAGTACTTC	CASSIGTGRQETQYF
.	TRBV5-1	TRBJ1-2	.	TGCGCCAGCAGCTCGCCCGGGGGGGATGGCTACACCTTC	CASSSPGGDGYTF
.	TRBV5-5	TRBJ2-3	.	TGTGCCAGCAGCCCACCCATGAGGGAAGATACGCAGTATTTT	CASSPPMREDTQYF
.	TRBV27	TRBJ1-5	.	TGTGCCAGCAGTTCGGACGGATATAATAGCAATCAGCCCCAGCATTTT	CASSSDGYNSNQPQHF
.	TRBV7-2	TRBJ1-4	TRBD1	TGTGCCAGCAGCTTATCGGGACAGGGGTACGAAAAACTGTTTTTT	CASSLSGQGYEKLFF
.	TRBV14	TRBJ2-7	.	TGTGCCAGCAGCCAAGATCTCACCTACGAGCAGTACTTC	CASSQDLTYEQYF
.	TRBV6-2/TRBV6-3	TRBJ2-3	TRBD2	TGTGCCAGCAGTTACGCTGTGGTAGCGGGGGGGAACTCAGATACGCAGTATTTT	CASSYAVVAGGNSDTQYF
.	TRBV19	TRBJ2-1	TRBD1	TGTGCCACCAGGGGGACAGGTGAAAATGAGCAGTTCTTC	CATRGTGENEQFF
.	TRBV2	TRBJ1-4	.	TGTGCCAGCACTGAGGATGAAAAACTGTTTTTT	CASTEDEKLFF
.	TRBV7-9	TRBJ2-7	TRBD1	TGTGCCAGCAGCTTCCTCTATTCCGGGACAGGGTTCGACGAGCAGTACTTC	CASSFLYSGTGFDEQYF
.	TRBV28	TRBJ2-4	TRBD1	TGTGCCAGCAGTAATACCGGGACACAGGGGCACATTCAGTACTTC	CASSNTGTQGHIQYF
.	TRBV6-2/TRBV6-3	TRBJ2-7	.	TGTGCCAGCAGTTTCCGGGACATCTCCTACGAGCAGTACTTC	CASSFRDISYEQYF
.	TRBV6-6	TRBJ1-1	.	TGTGCCAGCAGTTCCGCCCGACTGATGAAGAACACTGAAGCTTTCTTT	CASSSARLMKNTEAFF
.	TRBV19	TRBJ2-3	.	TGTGCCAGTAGTATTTCCCGGGGGACCACAGATACGCAGTATTTT	CASSISRGTTDTQYF
.	TRBV5-1	TRBJ1-1	.	TGCGCCAGCAGCCAAGGACCGTCGAACACTGAAGCTTTCTTT	CASSQGPSNTEAFF
.	TRBV19	TRBJ1-2	TRBD1	TGTGCCAGTAGTATGTTACAGGGGGCGAACTATGGCTACACCTTC	CASSMLQGANYGYTF
.	TRBV30	TRBJ2-6	.	TGTGCCTGGAGTGTTACTAGGGTAAACTCTGGGGCCAACGTCCTGACTTTC	CAWSVTRVNSGANVLTF
.	TRBV7-9	TRBJ2-5	TRBD2	TGTGCCCACGACGGGGGACTAGCGCCGAATACGACCCAGTACTTC	CAHDGGLAPNTTQYF
.	TRBV6-5	TRBJ2-4	.	TGTGCCAATAACCCCCCGGGGAGGATGGGGAACATTCAGTACTTC	CANNPPGRMGNIQYF
few	TRBV28	TRBJ1-5	TRBD1	TGTGCCAGCAGCGTACGCTCCGGACAGGGAGGTCAGCCCCAGCATTTT	CASSVRSGQGGQPQHF
.	TRBV20-1	TRBJ1-2	.	TGCAGAACACAGGGCTATGGCTACACCTTC	CRTQGYGYTF
.	TRBV2	TRBJ1-6	TRBD1	TGTGCCAGCAGACTAGCCGGGACAGGGGACTCACCCCTCCACTTT	CASRLAGTGDSPLHF
.	TRBV6-2/TRBV6-3	TRBJ1-2	.	TGTGCCAGCAGTTACGCCCACTATGGCTACACCTTC	CASSYAHYGYTF
once	TRBV10-1	TRBJ2-3	.	TGCGCCAGCAGTCGGGAGACAGGGACTAGCACAGATACGCAGTATTTT	CASSRETGTSTDTQYF